The present TCR beta chain was sequenced within a study of human T cells and chemical hapten exposure. Study-level background: Across samples, TCR yields varied, mostly owing to small differences in pooled library volumes.

V shed 2 bases and J shed 2 bases, with 6 bases lying between them. CDR1 LGHDT and CDR2 YNNKEL come from the germline V gene (reference sequence). The CDR3 contains 13 residues. Time point described: healthy volunteer bleed at 6 weeks. The authors' total RNA extraction used unfractionated whole blood. Each CDR3 protein is one row after TCRdb ran MiXCR on the RACE reads. Among 35,000 to 50,000 distinct CDR3 sequences listed, 3.5% to 4% were seen once. This clonotype was seen ten or more times. The antigen is not known. General study findings and limits: Once DPC sensitization occurred, TCRs above 1 in 1000 frequency showed no change.

Input material: whole blood. The chain couples TRBV3-1 to TRBJ1-2; no clear D. The sequence came from a human donor in good health. Some clones in this sample may be carry-over from other donors' samples. The CDR3 region has the DNA TGTGCCAGCAGCCAAATAGACAACTATGGCTACACCTTC. Translated, it gives CASSQIDNYGYTF.